A selection of T cell receptor beta chains follows, all from one sample in a study of long-term antiretroviral therapy in people with HIV. The method was immunoSEQ multiplex PCR; TCRdb's version includes in-frame clones alone and lacks a portion of them. The repertoire holds under 20,000 clones, with around 82% as singletons. The sequenced sample was unsorted PBMCs, obtained 0.1 years before starting antiretroviral therapy. These receptors all come from a man younger than 30 with HIV. The CDR3 runs from the conserved cysteine through the conserved F or W. A D gene is named only where the DNA matches it firmly. Some rows have no size entry. The others give once, few or many, or a class for an expanded clone.

v_gene	d_gene	j_gene	abundance	CDR3aa	CDR3nt
TRBV27	NA	TRBJ2-2	few	CASKAETGELFF	TGTGCCAGCAAAGCAGAAACCGGGGAGCTGTTTTTT
TRBV14	NA	TRBJ2-5	once	CASSQSRPFETQYF	TGTGCCAGCAGCCAAAGCCGTCCCTTCGAGACCCAGTACTTC
TRBV13	NA	TRBJ2-7	NA	CASSFWGSSDEQYF	TGTGCCAGCAGCTTCTGGGGGAGTTCAGACGAGCAGTACTTC
TRBV19	NA	TRBJ2-3	NA	CASGSRGPTDTQYF	TGTGCCAGTGGGTCACGGGGCCCCACAGATACGCAGTATTTT
TRBV18	TRBD2	TRBJ2-3	NA	CASRGDTDTQYF	TGTGCCAGCCGGGGGGACACAGATACGCAGTATTTT
TRBV5-4	NA	TRBJ1-2	NA	CASRPGDVYGYTF	TGTGCCAGCCGACCGGGGGACGTCTATGGCTACACCTTC
TRBV28	TRBD1	TRBJ1-2	NA	CASRTSGGRGGYTF	TGTGCCAGCAGGACCTCAGGGGGTAGGGGTGGCTACACCTTC
TRBV6-5	NA	TRBJ1-1	few	CASSYSLVRTEAFF	TGTGCCAGCAGTTACTCGCTGGTGAGGACTGAAGCTTTCTTT
TRBV7-2	NA	TRBJ2-5	NA	CASSSLQETQYF	TGTGCCAGCAGCTCTCTCCAAGAGACCCAGTACTTC
TRBV9	NA	TRBJ2-7	few	CASSPRRDGRQYF	TGTGCCAGCAGCCCCAGGAGAGACGGGCGGCAGTACTTC
TRBV6-4	TRBD2	TRBJ2-5	NA	CASSERGGRGVETQYF	TGTGCCAGCAGTGAGAGGGGCGGGAGAGGGGTGGAGACCCAGTACTTC
TRBV11-3	TRBD2	TRBJ2-1	NA	CASSLLGGREDNEQFF	TGTGCCAGCAGCCTCCTCGGGGGGAGGGAGGATAATGAGCAGTTCTTC
TRBV7-8	NA	TRBJ1-6	NA	CASSLLVNSPLHF	TGTGCCAGCAGCTTACTAGTGAATTCACCCCTCCACTTT
TRBV5-8	NA	TRBJ1-2	NA	CASSFPGLAGPAAHF	TGTGCCAGCAGCTTCCCCGGACTCGCCGGTCCAGCGGCACATTTC
TRBV4-2	NA	TRBJ1-3	NA	CASSQESRGNTIYF	TGTGCCAGCAGCCAAGAATCCCGGGGAAACACCATATATTTT
TRBV4-1	NA	TRBJ1-5	NA	CASSHQTDSQGRNQPQHF	TGCGCCAGCAGCCACCAGACGGACAGCCAAGGCCGCAATCAGCCCCAGCATTTT
TRBV2	NA	TRBJ1-1	NA	CASSIVQDTGEAFF	TGTGCCAGCAGCATCGTACAAGACACAGGGGAAGCTTTCTTT
TRBV5-4	NA	TRBJ1-2	NA	CASSRQETYGYTF	TGTGCCAGCAGCCGACAGGAGACATATGGCTACACCTTC